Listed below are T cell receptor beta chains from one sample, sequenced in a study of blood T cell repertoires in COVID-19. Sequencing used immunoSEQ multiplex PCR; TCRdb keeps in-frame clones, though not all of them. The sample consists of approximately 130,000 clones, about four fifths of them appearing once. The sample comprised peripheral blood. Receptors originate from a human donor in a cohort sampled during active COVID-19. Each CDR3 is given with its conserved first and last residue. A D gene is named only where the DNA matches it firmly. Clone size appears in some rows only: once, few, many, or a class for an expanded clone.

CDR3nt: TGTGCCAGCAGCCTTCCGGGACAGACGGTCTATGGCTACACCTTC; CDR3aa: CASSLPGQTVYGYTF; abundance: .; d_gene: TRBD1; v_gene: TRBV7-2; j_gene: TRBJ1-2
CDR3nt: TGTGCCAGCAGCCCGACAGGGTTTGGCAATCAGCCCCAGCATTTT; CDR3aa: CASSPTGFGNQPQHF; abundance: .; d_gene: TRBD1; v_gene: TRBV7-9; j_gene: TRBJ1-5
CDR3nt: TGTGCCAGCAGTTTATCCGAGGGTCTTAGCAATCAGCCCCAGCATTTT; CDR3aa: CASSLSEGLSNQPQHF; abundance: few; d_gene: .; v_gene: TRBV27; j_gene: TRBJ1-5
CDR3nt: TGTGCCCTAAAAGCTGAGGGGACAGGCTATGGCTACACCTTC; CDR3aa: CALKAEGTGYGYTF; abundance: .; d_gene: TRBD1; v_gene: TRBV6-5; j_gene: TRBJ1-2
CDR3nt: TGTGCCATCGGACTAGCGGGGATATACGAGCAGTACTTC; CDR3aa: CAIGLAGIYEQYF; abundance: .; d_gene: TRBD2; v_gene: TRBV10-3; j_gene: TRBJ2-7
CDR3nt: TGTGCCTGGAGTTCCTTGGGAGGGGGAACCGGGGAGCTGTTTTTT; CDR3aa: CAWSSLGGGTGELFF; abundance: .; d_gene: .; v_gene: TRBV30; j_gene: TRBJ2-2
CDR3nt: TGCGCCAGCAGTCAGGACAGGGGGATACCTGAAGCTTTCTTT; CDR3aa: CASSQDRGIPEAFF; abundance: .; d_gene: TRBD1; v_gene: TRBV5-1; j_gene: TRBJ1-1
CDR3nt: TGTGCCTGGCAAAAGGACAGGGAAGAGACCCAGTACTTC; CDR3aa: CAWQKDREETQYF; abundance: .; d_gene: TRBD1; v_gene: TRBV30; j_gene: TRBJ2-5
CDR3nt: TGTGCCAGCAGTGAACGGGCGGGGACTAGGGGTAATGAGCAGTTCTTC; CDR3aa: CASSERAGTRGNEQFF; abundance: .; d_gene: TRBD2; v_gene: TRBV6-1; j_gene: TRBJ2-1
CDR3nt: TGTGCCAGCAGCCCGGACACTTATTACGAGCAGTACTTC; CDR3aa: CASSPDTYYEQYF; abundance: .; d_gene: .; v_gene: TRBV5-5; j_gene: TRBJ2-7
CDR3nt: TGTGCCAGCAGTTTCAGATCTAGCGGGTGGGCAGATACGCAGTATTTT; CDR3aa: CASSFRSSGWADTQYF; abundance: .; d_gene: TRBD2; v_gene: TRBV7-9; j_gene: TRBJ2-3
CDR3nt: TGTGCCAGCATCCTAGCGGGGGGGCAGAATGAGCAGTTCTTC; CDR3aa: CASILAGGQNEQFF; abundance: once; d_gene: TRBD2; v_gene: TRBV7-8; j_gene: TRBJ2-1
CDR3nt: TGTGCCAGTAACCCCAGGGACAGTTCGAACACTGAAGCTTTCTTT; CDR3aa: CASNPRDSSNTEAFF; abundance: few; d_gene: TRBD1; v_gene: TRBV19; j_gene: TRBJ1-1
CDR3nt: TGTGCCAGCAGAAGGGACAAGAACACCGGGGAGCTGTTTTTT; CDR3aa: CASRRDKNTGELFF; abundance: .; d_gene: .; v_gene: TRBV2; j_gene: TRBJ2-2
CDR3nt: TGTGCCAGCAGTTTTGGCTTTTCGTGGAGGGGCACTGAAGCTTTCTTT; CDR3aa: CASSFGFSWRGTEAFF; abundance: few; d_gene: .; v_gene: TRBV28; j_gene: TRBJ1-1
CDR3nt: TGTGCCAGCTCTTGGGGACAAAAAAACATTCAGTACTTC; CDR3aa: CASSWGQKNIQYF; abundance: .; d_gene: .; v_gene: TRBV6-6; j_gene: TRBJ2-4
CDR3nt: TGTGCCAGCAGTCCAGACAGGTACCGTGAAGCTTTCTTT; CDR3aa: CASSPDRYREAFF; abundance: .; d_gene: .; v_gene: TRBV7-9; j_gene: TRBJ1-1
CDR3nt: TGTGCCAGCAGCCCCCGGGGGTCGGGAAGGGATCAGCCCCAGCATTTT; CDR3aa: CASSPRGSGRDQPQHF; abundance: .; d_gene: .; v_gene: TRBV5-5; j_gene: TRBJ1-5
CDR3nt: TGTGCCAGTAGTATAGATCACAAATCTAACTATGGCTACACCTTC; CDR3aa: CASSIDHKSNYGYTF; abundance: .; d_gene: .; v_gene: TRBV19; j_gene: TRBJ1-2
CDR3nt: TGTGCCAGCAGCGTTGATTCAGGGGCCATGAACACTGAAGCTTTCTTT; CDR3aa: CASSVDSGAMNTEAFF; abundance: .; d_gene: .; v_gene: TRBV9; j_gene: TRBJ1-1
CDR3nt: TGCGCCAGCAGCCAACGGAACTCCGGGACAGGGGTCTACGAGCAGTACTTC; CDR3aa: CASSQRNSGTGVYEQYF; abundance: .; d_gene: TRBD1; v_gene: TRBV4-1; j_gene: TRBJ2-7
CDR3nt: TGTGCCAGCATCCTGACAGCCCCACGGAACACCATATATTTT; CDR3aa: CASILTAPRNTIYF; abundance: .; d_gene: .; v_gene: TRBV7-6; j_gene: TRBJ1-3
CDR3nt: TGTGCCAGCAGCGTAGCAGGGGCGGGTGAGCAGTACTTC; CDR3aa: CASSVAGAGEQYF; abundance: .; d_gene: .; v_gene: TRBV9; j_gene: TRBJ2-7
CDR3nt: TGTGCCTGGAGTGTACTTGAGAACACTGAAGCTTTCTTT; CDR3aa: CAWSVLENTEAFF; abundance: .; d_gene: .; v_gene: TRBV30; j_gene: TRBJ1-1
CDR3nt: TGTGCCAGCAGCTTATATAGGGGCCAGCCCCAGCATTTT; CDR3aa: CASSLYRGQPQHF; abundance: .; d_gene: .; v_gene: TRBV7-2; j_gene: TRBJ1-5
CDR3nt: TGTGCCAGCAGCTTTGCGAGGGTAGGCACTGAAGCTTTCTTT; CDR3aa: CASSFARVGTEAFF; abundance: .; d_gene: .; v_gene: TRBV7-9; j_gene: TRBJ1-1
CDR3nt: TGTGCCAGCAGCTTAGCGGGGGGGGATACGCAGTATTTT; CDR3aa: CASSLAGGDTQYF; abundance: .; d_gene: TRBD2; v_gene: TRBV7-2; j_gene: TRBJ2-3
CDR3nt: TGTGCCAGCAGCTTGCGACAGGCTCGGTACAATGAGCAGTTCTTC; CDR3aa: CASSLRQARYNEQFF; abundance: once; d_gene: .; v_gene: TRBV7-8; j_gene: TRBJ2-1
CDR3nt: TGTGCCAGCAGTTACGCCGGGACTAGCGGGGGGCCCTACGAGCAGTACTTC; CDR3aa: CASSYAGTSGGPYEQYF; abundance: many; d_gene: TRBD2; v_gene: TRBV6-2/TRBV6-3; j_gene: TRBJ2-7